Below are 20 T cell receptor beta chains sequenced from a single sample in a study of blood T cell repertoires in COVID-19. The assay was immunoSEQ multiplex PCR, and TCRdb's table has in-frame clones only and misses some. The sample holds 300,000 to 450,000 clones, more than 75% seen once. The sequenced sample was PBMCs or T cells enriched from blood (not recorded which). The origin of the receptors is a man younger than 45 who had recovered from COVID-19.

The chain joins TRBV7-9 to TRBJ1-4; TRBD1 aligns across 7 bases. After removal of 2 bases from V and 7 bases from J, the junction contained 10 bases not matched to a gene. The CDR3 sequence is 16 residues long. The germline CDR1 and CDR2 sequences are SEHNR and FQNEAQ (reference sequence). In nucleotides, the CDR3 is TGTGCCAGCAGCTTAAGCCTCAGACAGGGTGGTGAAAAACTGTTTTTT. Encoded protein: CASSLSLRQGGEKLFF.

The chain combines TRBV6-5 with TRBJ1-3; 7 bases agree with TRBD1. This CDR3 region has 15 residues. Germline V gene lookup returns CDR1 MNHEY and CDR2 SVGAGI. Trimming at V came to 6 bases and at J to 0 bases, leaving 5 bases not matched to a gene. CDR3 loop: CASRPGQPSGNTIYF. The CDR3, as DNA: TGTGCCAGCAGACCGGGACAGCCCTCTGGAAACACCATATATTTT.

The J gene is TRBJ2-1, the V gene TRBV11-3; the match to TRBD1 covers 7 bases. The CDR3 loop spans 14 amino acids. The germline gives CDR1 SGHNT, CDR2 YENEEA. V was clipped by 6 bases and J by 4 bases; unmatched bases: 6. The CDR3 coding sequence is TGTGCCAGCAGTCCCGGGACAGCTTACAATGAGCAGTTCTTC. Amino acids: CASSPGTAYNEQFF.

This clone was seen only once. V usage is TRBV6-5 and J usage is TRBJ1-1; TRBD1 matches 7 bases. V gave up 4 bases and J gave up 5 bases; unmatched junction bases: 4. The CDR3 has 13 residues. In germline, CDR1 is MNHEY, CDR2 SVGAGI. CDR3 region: CASSSGGRTEAFF. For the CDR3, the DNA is TGTGCCAGCAGTTCAGGGGGAAGGACTGAAGCTTTCTTT.

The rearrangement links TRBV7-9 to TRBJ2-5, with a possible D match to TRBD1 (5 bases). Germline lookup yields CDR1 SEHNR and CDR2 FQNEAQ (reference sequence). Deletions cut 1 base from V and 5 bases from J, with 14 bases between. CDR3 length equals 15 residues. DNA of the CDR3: TGTGCCAGCAGCTTAGTAGGGCAGGGTCTGGAGACCCAGTACTTC. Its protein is CASSLVGQGLETQYF.

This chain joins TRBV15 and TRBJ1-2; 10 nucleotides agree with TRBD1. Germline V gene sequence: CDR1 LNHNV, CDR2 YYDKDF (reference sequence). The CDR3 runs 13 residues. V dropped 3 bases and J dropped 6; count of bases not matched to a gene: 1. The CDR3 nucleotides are TGTGCCACCAGCAGGACAGGGGGCCATGGCTACACCTTC. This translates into CATSRTGGHGYTF. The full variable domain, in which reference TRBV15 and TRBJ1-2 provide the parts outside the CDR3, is DAMVIQNPRYQVTQFGKPVTLSCSQTLNHNVMYWYQQKSSQAPKLLFHYYDKDFNNEADTPDNFQSRRPNTSFCFLDIRSPGLGDTAMYLCATSRTGGHGYTFGSGTRLTVV.

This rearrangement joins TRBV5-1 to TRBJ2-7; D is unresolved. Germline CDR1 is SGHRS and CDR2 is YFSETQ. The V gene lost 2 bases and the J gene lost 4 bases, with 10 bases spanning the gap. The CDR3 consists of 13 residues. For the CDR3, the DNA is TGCGCCAGCAGCTTTGCAGGAACGTACGAGCAGTACTTC. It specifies CASSFAGTYEQYF.

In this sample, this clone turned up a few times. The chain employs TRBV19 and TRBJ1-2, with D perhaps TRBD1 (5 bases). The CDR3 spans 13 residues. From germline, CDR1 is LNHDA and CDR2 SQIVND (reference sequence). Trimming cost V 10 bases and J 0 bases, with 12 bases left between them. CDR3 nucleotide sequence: TGTGCCACCTTTGACAGCGCTAACTATGGCTACACCTTC. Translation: CATFDSANYGYTF.

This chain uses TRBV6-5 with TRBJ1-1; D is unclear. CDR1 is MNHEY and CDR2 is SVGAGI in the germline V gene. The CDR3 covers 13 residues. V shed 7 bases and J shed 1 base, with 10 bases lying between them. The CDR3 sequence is CASTSISNTEAFF. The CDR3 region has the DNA TGTGCCAGCACATCCATTTCGAACACTGAAGCTTTCTTT.

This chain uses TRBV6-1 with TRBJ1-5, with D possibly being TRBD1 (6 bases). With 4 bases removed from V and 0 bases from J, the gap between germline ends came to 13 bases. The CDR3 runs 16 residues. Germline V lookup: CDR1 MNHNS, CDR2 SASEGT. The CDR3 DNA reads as TGTGCCAGCAGTGGTGGACAGTTTTATAGCAATCAGCCCCAGCATTTT. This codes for CASSGGQFYSNQPQHF.

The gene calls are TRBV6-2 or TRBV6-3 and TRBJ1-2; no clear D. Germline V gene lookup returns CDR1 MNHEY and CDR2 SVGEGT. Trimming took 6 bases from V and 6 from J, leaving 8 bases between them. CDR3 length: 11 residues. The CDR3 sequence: CASSPSDGYTF. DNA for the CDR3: TGTGCCAGCAGCCCCAGTGATGGCTACACCTTC.

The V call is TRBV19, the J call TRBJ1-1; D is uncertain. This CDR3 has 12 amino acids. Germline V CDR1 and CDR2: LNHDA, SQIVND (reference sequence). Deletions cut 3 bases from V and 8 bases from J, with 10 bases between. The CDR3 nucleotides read TGTGCCAGTAGTATTCCAGGCAACGAAGCTTTCTTT. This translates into CASSIPGNEAFF. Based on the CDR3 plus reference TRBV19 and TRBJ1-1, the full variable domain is DGGITQSPKYLFRKEGQNVTLSCEQNLNHDAMYWYRQDPGQGLRLIYYSQIVNDFQKGDIAEGYSVSREKKESFPLTVTSAQKNPTAFYLCASSIPGNEAFFGQGTRLTVV.

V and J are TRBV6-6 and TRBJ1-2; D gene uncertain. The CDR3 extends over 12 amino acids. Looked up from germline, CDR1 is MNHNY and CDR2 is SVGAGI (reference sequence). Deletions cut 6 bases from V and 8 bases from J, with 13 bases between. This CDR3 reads CASSPPAGGYTF. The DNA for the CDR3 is TGTGCCAGCAGCCCGCCGGCAGGAGGCTACACCTTC.

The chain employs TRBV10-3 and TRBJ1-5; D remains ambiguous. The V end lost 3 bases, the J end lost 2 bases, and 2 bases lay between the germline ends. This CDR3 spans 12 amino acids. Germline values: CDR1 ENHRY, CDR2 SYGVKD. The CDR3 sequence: CAISDGNQPQHF. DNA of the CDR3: TGTGCCATCAGTGACGGCAATCAGCCCCAGCATTTT.

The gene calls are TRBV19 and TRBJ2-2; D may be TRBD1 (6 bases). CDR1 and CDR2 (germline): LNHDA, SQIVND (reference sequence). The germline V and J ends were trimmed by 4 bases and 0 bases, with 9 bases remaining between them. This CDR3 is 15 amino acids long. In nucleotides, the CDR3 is TGTGCCAGTAGTACGACAGGAGCGAACACCGGGGAGCTGTTTTTT. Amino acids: CASSTTGANTGELFF.

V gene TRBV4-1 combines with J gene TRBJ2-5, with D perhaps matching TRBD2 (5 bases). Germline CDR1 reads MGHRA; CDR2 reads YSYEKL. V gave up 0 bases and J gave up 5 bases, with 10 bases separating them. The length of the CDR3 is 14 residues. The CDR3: CASSQESLGETQYF. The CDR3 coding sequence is TGCGCCAGCAGCCAAGAATCACTAGGGGAGACCCAGTACTTC.

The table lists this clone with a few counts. CDR3 residues: CASSLATGARNTEAFF. CDR3 coding DNA: TGTGCCAGCAGCTTGGCGACAGGGGCCCGGAACACTGAAGCTTTCTTT. The V and J genes are TRBV5-4 and TRBJ1-1; 8 bases are a match to TRBD1. The CDR3 sequence is 16 residues long. The V gene end was trimmed by 0 bases and the J gene end by 1 base; junction bases not matched to a gene: 5. Germline CDR1 and CDR2: SGHNT and YYREEE (reference sequence).

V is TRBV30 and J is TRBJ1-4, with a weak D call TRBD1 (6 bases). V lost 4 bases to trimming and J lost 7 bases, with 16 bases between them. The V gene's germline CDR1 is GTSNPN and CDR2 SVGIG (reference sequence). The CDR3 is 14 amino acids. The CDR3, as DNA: TGTGCCTGGACCAGGGGTTTAACAGGTGAAAAACTGTTTTTT. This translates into CAWTRGLTGEKLFF.

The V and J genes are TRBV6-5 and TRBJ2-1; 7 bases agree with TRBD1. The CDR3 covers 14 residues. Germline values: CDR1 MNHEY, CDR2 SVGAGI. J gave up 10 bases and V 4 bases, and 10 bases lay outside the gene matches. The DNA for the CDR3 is TGTGCCAGCAGTTTCCGACCCCAGGACAGGGAGCAGTTCTTC. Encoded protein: CASSFRPQDREQFF.

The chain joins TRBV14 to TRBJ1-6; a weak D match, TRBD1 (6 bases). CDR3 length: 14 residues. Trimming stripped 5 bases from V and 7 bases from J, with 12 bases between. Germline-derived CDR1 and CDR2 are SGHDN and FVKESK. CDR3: CASSIQGWNSPLHF. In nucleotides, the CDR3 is TGTGCCAGCAGCATTCAGGGGTGGAATTCACCCCTCCACTTT.